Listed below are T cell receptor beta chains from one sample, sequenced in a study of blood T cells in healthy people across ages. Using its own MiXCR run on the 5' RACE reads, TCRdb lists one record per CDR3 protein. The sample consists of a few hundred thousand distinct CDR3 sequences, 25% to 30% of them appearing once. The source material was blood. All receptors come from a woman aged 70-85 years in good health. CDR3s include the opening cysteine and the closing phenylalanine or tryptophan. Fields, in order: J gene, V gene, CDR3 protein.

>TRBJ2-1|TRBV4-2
CASSQAGTINEQLF
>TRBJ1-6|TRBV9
CASSEQRPNSPLHF
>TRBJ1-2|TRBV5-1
CASSLEPRNYGYTF
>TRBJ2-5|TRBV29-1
CSVEWGETQYF
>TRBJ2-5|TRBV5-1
CASSGGTGPGETQYF
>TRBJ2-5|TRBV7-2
CTSSPFPQETQYF
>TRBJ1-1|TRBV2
CASYKNTEAFF
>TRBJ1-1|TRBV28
CASSSAVAEAFF
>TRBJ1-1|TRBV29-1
CSAGGEQGSGTEAFF
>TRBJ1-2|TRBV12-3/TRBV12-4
CASSLGTGRHGYTF
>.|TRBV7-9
CASSFGGAEDTQHF
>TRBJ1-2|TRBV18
CASSPTGGEGGYTF
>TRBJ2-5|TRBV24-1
CATSVGETQYF
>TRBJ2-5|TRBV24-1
CATSVTSGQETQYF
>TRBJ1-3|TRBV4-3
CASSQGGGGSGNTIYF
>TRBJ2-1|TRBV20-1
CSARLLAAPPNEQFF
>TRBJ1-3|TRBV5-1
CASSLGGDTLRGNTIYF
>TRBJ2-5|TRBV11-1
CASSLAIPASLLAGVVIQETQYF
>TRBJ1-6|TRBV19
CASSGGFNSPLHF
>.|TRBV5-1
CASSPGQGANEQFF
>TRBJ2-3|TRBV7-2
CASSRGGYATDTQYF
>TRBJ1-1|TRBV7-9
CASSPPGTVNTEAFF
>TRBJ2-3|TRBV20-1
CSARVSGGPRTQYF
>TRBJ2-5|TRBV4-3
CASSQIGRETQYF
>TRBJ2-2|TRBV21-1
CASSNLRGDTGELFF
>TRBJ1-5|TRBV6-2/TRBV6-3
CASSLPAGPNQPQHF
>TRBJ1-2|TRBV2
CASSARTGSYGYTF
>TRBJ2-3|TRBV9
CASTSGTLSADTQYF
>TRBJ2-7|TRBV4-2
CASSQGAGRYEQYF
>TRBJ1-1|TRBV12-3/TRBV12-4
CASSLGGGDTEAFF
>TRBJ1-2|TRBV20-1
CSATGTGERGYTF
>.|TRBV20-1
CSARALQGSVREQYF
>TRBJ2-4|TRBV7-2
CASSTDYGTGGFGIQYF